Included here is one TCR beta chain sequence, with context. Antigen: not known. The data are from a study of identical twins. V was shortened by 6 bases and J by 0 bases, with 9 bases between the two germline ends. Per the germline V gene, CDR1 is DFQATT and CDR2 is SNEGSKA (reference sequence). This CDR3 has 13 residues. Via MiXCR, TCRdb re-called the 5' RACE reads, giving one row per CDR3 protein. The data hold around 1.7 million distinct CDR3 sequences, with around 33% observed a single time. Study-level results: Beta out-of-frame twin sharing showed a weaker excess. Cross-sectional statistical analysis, not tracking of the same donors, underpinned the conclusions. There were fewer insertions in abundant cord blood beta clonotypes, but memory repertoires showed no such pattern.

The chain recombines TRBV20-1 with TRBJ1-5, with D uncertain. This receptor was taken from a newborn girl in good health. The sequenced sample was cord blood. In nucleotides, the CDR3 is TGCAGTGCGATGGTATATAGCAATCAGCCCCAGCATTTT. Residues: CSAMVYSNQPQHF.